This T cell receptor (beta chain) was identified during a study of vaccination and CD4 T cells after COVID-19. Study details: It was a median roughly 100 days after diagnosis, with a range of 35 to 161, that post-COVID samples were drawn. Study-wide findings and caveats: Spike mono-reactivity was found in 304 of the 307 vaccine-specific clones identified in convalescent patients.

As to treatment: roughly 11-day PBMC culture with coronavirus spike peptide pools or control peptides (ViraFEST assay). Antigen-specific T cells were expanded with peptide pools by ViraFEST, and TCRs were then sequenced. Recorded positive PCR dates fall between March and December 2020, preceding US Alpha, Beta and Delta variants. The Oncomine TCR Beta short-read assay was what sequenced the DNA obtained from cultured CD4+ T cells. TCRdb independently ran MiXCR on the PCR reads; one entry per CDR3 protein. This sample carries 17,000 or so distinct CDR3 sequences, approximately 45% of them seen once, and the ten largest clones take about 6%. Germline V gene sequence: CDR1 DFQATT, CDR2 SNEGSKA (reference sequence). The CDR3 sequence is 13 residues long. J was trimmed by 5 bases and V by 6 bases; bases with no gene match: 6. Comment on this clonotype: As yet, its antigen is unknown.

This chain uses TRBV20-1 with TRBJ1-1, with 10 nucleotides matching TRBD1. The clonotype originates from a human donor who had recovered from COVID-19. This specimen was CD4+ T cells from blood, cultured in vitro, taken before SARS-CoV-2 vaccination. This CDR3 reads CSAGTGVGTEAFF. In DNA, the CDR3 is TGCAGTGCGGGGACAGGGGTAGGGACTGAAGCTTTCTTT.